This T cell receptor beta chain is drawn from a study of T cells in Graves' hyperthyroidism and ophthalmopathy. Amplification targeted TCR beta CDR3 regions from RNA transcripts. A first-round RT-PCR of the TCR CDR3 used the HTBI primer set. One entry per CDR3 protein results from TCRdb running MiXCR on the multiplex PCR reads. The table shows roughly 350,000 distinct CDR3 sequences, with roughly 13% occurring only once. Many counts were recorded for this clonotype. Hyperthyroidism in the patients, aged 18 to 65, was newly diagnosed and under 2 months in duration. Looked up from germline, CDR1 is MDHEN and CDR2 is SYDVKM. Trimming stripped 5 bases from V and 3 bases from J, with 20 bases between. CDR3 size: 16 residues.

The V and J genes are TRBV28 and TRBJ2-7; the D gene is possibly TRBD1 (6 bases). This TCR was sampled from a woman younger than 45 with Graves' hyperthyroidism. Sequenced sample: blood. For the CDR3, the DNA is TGTGCCAGCAGTACCTACGCCGGGACAAGGCGCTACGAGCAGTACTTC. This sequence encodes CASSTYAGTRRYEQYF.